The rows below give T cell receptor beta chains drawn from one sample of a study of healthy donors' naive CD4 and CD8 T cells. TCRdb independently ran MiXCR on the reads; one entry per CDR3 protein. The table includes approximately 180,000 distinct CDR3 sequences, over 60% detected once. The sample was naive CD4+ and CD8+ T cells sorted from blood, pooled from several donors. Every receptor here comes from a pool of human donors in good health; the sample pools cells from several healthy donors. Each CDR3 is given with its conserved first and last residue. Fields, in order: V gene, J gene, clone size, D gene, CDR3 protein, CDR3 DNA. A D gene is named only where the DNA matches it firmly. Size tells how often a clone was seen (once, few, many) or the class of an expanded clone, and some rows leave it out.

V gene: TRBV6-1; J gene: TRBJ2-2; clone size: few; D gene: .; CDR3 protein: CASSGGRHHTGELFF; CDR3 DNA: TGTGCCAGCAGTGGTGGGAGACACCATACCGGGGAGCTGTTTTTT
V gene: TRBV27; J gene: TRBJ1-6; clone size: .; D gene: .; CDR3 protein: CASSPGLGPPLHF; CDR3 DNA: TGTGCCAGCAGTCCTGGACTGGGTCCACCCCTCCACTTT
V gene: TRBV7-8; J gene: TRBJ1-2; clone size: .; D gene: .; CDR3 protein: CASSLYGGYTF; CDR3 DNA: TGTGCCAGCAGCTTATACGGTGGCTACACCTTC
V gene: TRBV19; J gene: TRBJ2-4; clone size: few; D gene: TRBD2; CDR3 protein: CASSIGTRGGNIQYF; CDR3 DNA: TGTGCCAGTAGTATAGGGACGCGGGGAGGGAACATTCAGTACTTC
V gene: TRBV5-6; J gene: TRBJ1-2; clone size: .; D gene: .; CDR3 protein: CASSGGDYGYTF; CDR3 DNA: TGTGCCAGCAGCGGTGGAGACTATGGCTACACCTTC
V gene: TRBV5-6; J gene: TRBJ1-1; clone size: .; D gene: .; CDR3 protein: CASSLEGWRSEAFF; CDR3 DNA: TGTGCCAGCAGCTTGGAGGGCTGGCGGAGTGAAGCTTTCTTT
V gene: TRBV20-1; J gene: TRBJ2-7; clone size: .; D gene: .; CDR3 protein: CSAREGGTDYEQYF; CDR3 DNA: TGCAGTGCTAGAGAAGGGGGGACGGACTACGAGCAGTACTTC
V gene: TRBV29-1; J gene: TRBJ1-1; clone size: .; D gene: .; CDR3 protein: CSVGGATGGTEAFF; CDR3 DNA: TGCAGCGTTGGAGGGGCGACGGGGGGCACTGAAGCTTTCTTT
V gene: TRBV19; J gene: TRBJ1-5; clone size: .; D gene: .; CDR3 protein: CASAGPERRQPQHF; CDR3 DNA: TGTGCCAGTGCGGGACCCGAGCGGCGTCAGCCCCAGCATTTT
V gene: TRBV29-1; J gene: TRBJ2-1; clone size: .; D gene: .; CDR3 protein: CSVGNNEQFF; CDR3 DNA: TGCAGCGTTGGGAACAATGAGCAGTTCTTC
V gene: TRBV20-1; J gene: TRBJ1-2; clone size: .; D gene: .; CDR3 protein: CSARDGAGYGYTF; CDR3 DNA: TGCAGTGCTAGAGATGGGGCAGGCTATGGCTACACCTTC
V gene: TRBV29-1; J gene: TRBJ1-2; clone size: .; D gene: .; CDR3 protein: CSVNGYTF; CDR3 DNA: TGCAGCGTTAATGGCTACACCTTC
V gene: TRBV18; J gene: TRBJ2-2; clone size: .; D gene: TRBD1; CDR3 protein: CASSPRTGQGDTGELFF; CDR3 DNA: TGTGCCAGCTCACCAAGAACGGGACAGGGAGACACCGGGGAGCTGTTTTTT
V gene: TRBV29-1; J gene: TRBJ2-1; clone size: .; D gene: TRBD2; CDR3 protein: CSTSRLAGGYEQFF; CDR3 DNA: TGCAGCACCTCCCGACTAGCGGGAGGCTATGAGCAGTTCTTC
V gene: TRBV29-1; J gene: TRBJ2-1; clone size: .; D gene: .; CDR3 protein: CSAPKGLGYNEQFF; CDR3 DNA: TGCAGCGCTCCGAAGGGGCTTGGCTACAATGAGCAGTTCTTC
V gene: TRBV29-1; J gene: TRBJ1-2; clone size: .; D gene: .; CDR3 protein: CSVEDFRSDGYTF; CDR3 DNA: TGCAGCGTTGAAGATTTCCGCAGTGATGGCTACACCTTC
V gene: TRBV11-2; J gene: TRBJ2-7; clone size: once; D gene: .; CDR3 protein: CASTVGGAFYEQYF; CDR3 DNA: TGTGCCAGCACCGTAGGCGGTGCGTTCTACGAGCAGTACTTC
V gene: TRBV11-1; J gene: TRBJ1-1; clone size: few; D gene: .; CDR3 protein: CASSFFAGTVAFF; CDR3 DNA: TGTGCCAGCAGCTTCTTTGCAGGGACGGTTGCTTTCTTT
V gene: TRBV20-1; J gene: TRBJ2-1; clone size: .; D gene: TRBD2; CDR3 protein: CSASPSGRLDEQFF; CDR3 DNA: TGCAGTGCTAGCCCCAGCGGGAGGCTCGATGAGCAATTCTTC
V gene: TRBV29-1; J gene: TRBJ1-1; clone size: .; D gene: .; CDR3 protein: CSVEPEMNTEAFF; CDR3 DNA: TGCAGCGTTGAACCTGAAATGAACACTGAAGCTTTCTTT
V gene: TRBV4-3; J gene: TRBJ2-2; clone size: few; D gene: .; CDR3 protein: CASSQEQGRTGELFF; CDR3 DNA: TGCGCCAGCAGCCAGGAACAGGGAAGGACCGGGGAGCTGTTTTTT
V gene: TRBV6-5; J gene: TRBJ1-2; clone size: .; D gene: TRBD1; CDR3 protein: CASRTGNYGYTF; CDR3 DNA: TGTGCCAGCAGGACAGGGAACTATGGCTACACCTTC
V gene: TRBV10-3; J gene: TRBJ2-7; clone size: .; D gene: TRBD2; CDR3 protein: CAISETSGDSYEQYF; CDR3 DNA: TGTGCCATCAGTGAGACTAGCGGGGACTCCTACGAGCAGTACTTC
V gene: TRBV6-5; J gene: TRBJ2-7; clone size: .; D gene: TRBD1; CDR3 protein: CASSHGQGNYEQYF; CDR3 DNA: TGTGCCAGCAGTCACGGACAGGGTAATTACGAGCAGTACTTC
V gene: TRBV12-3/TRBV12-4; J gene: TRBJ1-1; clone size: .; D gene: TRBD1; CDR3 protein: CASSPGGHSNTEAFF; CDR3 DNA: TGTGCCAGCAGCCCAGGGGGCCATTCGAACACTGAAGCTTTCTTT
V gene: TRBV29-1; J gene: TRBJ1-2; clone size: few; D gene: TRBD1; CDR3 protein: CSVFGTAYGYTF; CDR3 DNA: TGCAGCGTTTTCGGGACAGCTTATGGCTACACCTTC
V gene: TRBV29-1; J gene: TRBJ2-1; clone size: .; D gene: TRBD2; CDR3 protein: CSVEGDRTSYEQFF; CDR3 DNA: TGCAGCGTTGAAGGGGACCGGACTAGTTATGAGCAGTTCTTC
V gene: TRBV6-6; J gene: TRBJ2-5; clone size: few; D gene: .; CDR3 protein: CASSPSAIQETQYF; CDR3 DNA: TGTGCCAGCAGTCCATCAGCGATACAAGAGACCCAGTACTTC
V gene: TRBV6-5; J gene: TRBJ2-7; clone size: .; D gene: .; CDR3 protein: CASSGTTPSYEQYF; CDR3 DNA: TGTGCCAGCAGTGGCACTACCCCTTCCTACGAGCAGTACTTC
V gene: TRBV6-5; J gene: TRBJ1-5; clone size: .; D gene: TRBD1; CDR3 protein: CASSFGTGSQPQHF; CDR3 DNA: TGTGCCAGCAGTTTCGGGACAGGCAGTCAGCCCCAGCATTTT
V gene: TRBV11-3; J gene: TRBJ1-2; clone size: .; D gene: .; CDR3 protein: CASSNQGGGYTF; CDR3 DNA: TGTGCCAGCAGCAACCAAGGAGGAGGCTACACCTTC
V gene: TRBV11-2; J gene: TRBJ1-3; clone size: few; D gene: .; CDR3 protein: CASRLGTHSGNTIYF; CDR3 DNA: TGTGCCAGCAGATTAGGGACACACTCTGGAAACACCATATATTTT
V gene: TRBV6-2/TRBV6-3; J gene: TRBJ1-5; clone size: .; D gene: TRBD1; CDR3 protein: CASSYIQTGLSNQPQHF; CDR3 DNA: TGTGCCAGCAGTTACATACAGACAGGGTTGAGCAATCAGCCCCAGCATTTT
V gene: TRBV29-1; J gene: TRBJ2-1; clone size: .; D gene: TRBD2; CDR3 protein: CSVDGLAGGESDSYNEQFF; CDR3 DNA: TGCAGCGTTGACGGTCTAGCGGGAGGAGAATCGGACTCCTACAATGAGCAGTTCTTC
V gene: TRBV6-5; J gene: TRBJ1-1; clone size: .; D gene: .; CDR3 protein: CASSPGLPLGLEAFF; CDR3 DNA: TGTGCCAGCAGCCCGGGACTACCCCTCGGCCTTGAAGCTTTCTTT